A single sample is the source of the 9 T cell receptor beta chains below, sequenced in a study of T cell responses to AZD1222 COVID-19 vaccine. Produced via immunoSEQ multiplex PCR; TCRdb's table is partial and in-frame only. The profile covers roughly 130,000 clones, with 91% appearing a single time and around 2.8% taken by the ten largest. Sequencing used peripheral blood, obtained on day 0 of AZD1222 vaccination. These receptors were collected from an adult in good health.

CDR3 DNA: TGTGCCAGCAGAACATCCGGGACAGGGAATGGCTACACCTTC. It yields the protein CASRTSGTGNGYTF. The genes are TRBV28 and TRBJ1-2; 9 nucleotides agree with TRBD1. The CDR3 totals 14 residues. Trimming took 6 bases from V and 6 from J; bases not matched to a gene: 8. Germline loops: CDR1 MDHEN, CDR2 SYDVKM.

The chain is built from TRBV7-8 and TRBJ1-2; 11 bases match TRBD1. Trimming cost V 5 bases and J 5 bases; bases outside gene matches: 10. The CDR3 spans 16 residues. The V gene's germline CDR1 is SGHVS and CDR2 FQNEAQ. The CDR3 DNA reads as TGTGCCAGCAGCCCCGGGACAGGGGGTTTTGAGTATGGCTACACCTTC. This sequence encodes CASSPGTGGFEYGYTF.

V is TRBV6-2 or TRBV6-3 and J is TRBJ1-5, with D uncertain. The CDR3 has 13 residues. Trimming left V 5 bases short and J 4 bases short, with 9 bases between. CDR1 and CDR2 from the germline V gene are MNHEY and SVGEGT. CDR3 sequence (DNA): TGTGCCAGCAGTCTGACGGTTAATCAGCCCCAGCATTTT. Translating it yields CASSLTVNQPQHF.

This chain joins TRBV5-4 and TRBJ2-3; 7 bases map to TRBD2. The CDR3 totals 15 residues. Germline assignment: CDR1 SGHNT and CDR2 YYREEE (reference sequence). The trim removed 4 bases at V and 4 bases at J, leaving 9 bases unmatched. CDR3 DNA: TGTGCCAGCAGCCGTACTAGCGCCACGGCAGATACGCAGTATTTT. Encoded protein: CASSRTSATADTQYF.

In nucleotides, the CDR3 is TGTGCCAGCAGTGTCATGGGGGGCGGTGGAAACACCATATATTTT. This sequence encodes CASSVMGGGGNTIYF. This rearrangement joins TRBV7-3 to TRBJ1-3, with D perhaps TRBD1 (6 bases). Germline V gene sequence: CDR1 SGHTA, CDR2 FQGTGA. This CDR3 is built from 15 residues. The V and J ends lost 6 bases and 3 bases respectively, with 15 bases between them.

This chain connects TRBV28 to TRBJ1-1, with D possibly TRBD1 on 5 matching bases. This CDR3 is built from 15 residues. Germline assignment: CDR1 MDHEN and CDR2 SYDVKM. V gave up 3 bases and J gave up 6 bases, with 17 bases separating them. CDR3 residues: CASSLNLGGNPEAFF. In DNA form, the CDR3 reads TGTGCCAGCAGTTTGAACCTTGGGGGGAATCCTGAAGCTTTCTTT.

This chain links TRBV7-3 with TRBJ2-1; the D gene could be TRBD1 or TRBD2 (6 bases each). The CDR3 runs 13 residues. Germline loops: CDR1 SGHTA, CDR2 FQGTGA. V lost 1 base and J 7 bases, leaving 8 bases between the germline ends. The CDR3 sequence: CASSLRGGNEQFF. CDR3 sequence (DNA): TGTGCCAGCAGCTTAAGAGGGGGGAATGAGCAGTTCTTC. Full variable domain (outside the CDR3, taken from reference TRBV7-3 and TRBJ2-1): GAGVSQTPSNKVTEKGKYVELRCDPISGHTALYWYRQSLGQGPEFLIYFQGTGAADDSGLPNDRFFAVRPEGSVSTLKIQRTERGDSAVYLCASSLRGGNEQFFGPGTRLTVL.

The V call is TRBV10-2, the J call TRBJ2-3, with 10 bases identical to TRBD2. This CDR3 is 15 amino acids long. Germline V lookup: CDR1 WSHSY, CDR2 SAAADI. The V and J ends lost 3 bases and 5 bases, in that order; junction bases with no gene match: 5. Here the CDR3 reads CASSDEASGRDTQYF. The CDR3 DNA follows: TGCGCCAGCAGTGATGAGGCTAGCGGGAGAGATACGCAGTATTTT.

This sequence joins TRBV7-9 and TRBJ1-6, with D possibly matching TRBD1 (6 bases). Germline V gene lookup returns CDR1 SEHNR and CDR2 FQNEAQ (reference sequence). Trimming took 2 bases from V and 3 from J, leaving 8 bases between them. The CDR3 covers 15 residues. The CDR3 spells CASSLRTVYNSPLHF. DNA for the CDR3: TGTGCCAGCAGCTTAAGGACAGTCTATAATTCACCCCTCCACTTT.